This T cell receptor (beta chain) derives from a study of blood T cell repertoires in COVID-19. About the study: Specimens from acute and convalescent COVID-19 originated in the United States, Italy and Spain. In each case, the material was cDNA or gDNA derived from T cells, B-cell-depleted T cells, or PBMCs.

The CDR3 length is 12 residues. Germline loops: CDR1 SGDLS, CDR2 YYNGEE. V was cut by 4 bases and J by 5 bases, with 8 bases left in between. Original analysis: Amplifying reference gene primers gave estimates of nucleated cell counts. Assay: immunoSEQ multiplex PCR; the TCRdb copy retains only in-frame clones and omits some. V and J calls and clone size are those listed in that table; D and trimming were worked out from the DNA. This table holds more than 250,000 clones, more than 75% found once. Input material: peripheral blood. The chain links TRBV9 to TRBJ2-3, with D tentatively TRBD1 (5 bases). This receptor was obtained from a man in his forties or fifties with active or convalescent COVID-19. The CDR3 region has the DNA TGTGCCAGCAGCTCCGACAGAGATACGCAGTATTTT. This encodes CASSSDRDTQYF. The variable domain in full, with the rest retrieved from reference TRBV9 and TRBJ2-3, is DSGVTQTPKHLITATGQRVTLRCSPRSGDLSVYWYQQSLDQGLQFLIQYYNGEERAKGNILERFSAQQFPDLHSELNLSSLELGDSALYFCASSSDRDTQYFGPGTRLTVL.